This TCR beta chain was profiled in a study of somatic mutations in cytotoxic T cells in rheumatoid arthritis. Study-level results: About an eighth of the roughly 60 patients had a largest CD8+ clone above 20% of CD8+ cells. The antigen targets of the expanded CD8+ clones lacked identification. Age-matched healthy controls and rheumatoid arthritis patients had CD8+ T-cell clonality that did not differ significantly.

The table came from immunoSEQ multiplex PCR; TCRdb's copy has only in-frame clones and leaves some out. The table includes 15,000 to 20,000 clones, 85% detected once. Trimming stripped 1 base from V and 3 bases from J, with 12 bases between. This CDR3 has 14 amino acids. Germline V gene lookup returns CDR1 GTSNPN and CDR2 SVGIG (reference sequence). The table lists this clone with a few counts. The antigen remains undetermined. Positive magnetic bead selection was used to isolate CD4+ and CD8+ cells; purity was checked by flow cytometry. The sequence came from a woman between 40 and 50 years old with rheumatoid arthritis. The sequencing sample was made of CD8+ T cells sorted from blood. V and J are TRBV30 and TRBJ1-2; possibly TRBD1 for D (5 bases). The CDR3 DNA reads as TGTGCCTGGAGTGAGCCGGGGGAGCACTATGGCTACACCTTC. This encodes CAWSEPGEHYGYTF.